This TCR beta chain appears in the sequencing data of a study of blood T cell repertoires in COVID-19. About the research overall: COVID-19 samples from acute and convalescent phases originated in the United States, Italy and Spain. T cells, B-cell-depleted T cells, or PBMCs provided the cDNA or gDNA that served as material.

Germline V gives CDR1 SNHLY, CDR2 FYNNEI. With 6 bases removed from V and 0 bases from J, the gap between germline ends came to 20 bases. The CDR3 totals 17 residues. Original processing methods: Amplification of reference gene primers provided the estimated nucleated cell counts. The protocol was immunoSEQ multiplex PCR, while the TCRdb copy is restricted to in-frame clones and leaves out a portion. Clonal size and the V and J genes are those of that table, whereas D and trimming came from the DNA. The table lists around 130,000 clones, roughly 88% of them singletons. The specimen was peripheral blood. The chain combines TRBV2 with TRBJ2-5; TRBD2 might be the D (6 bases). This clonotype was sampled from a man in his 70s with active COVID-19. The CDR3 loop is CASSLEGAGPYQETQYF. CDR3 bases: TGTGCCAGCAGCCTGGAGGGAGCGGGTCCGTACCAAGAGACCCAGTACTTC.